The 12 T cell receptor beta chains presented below share a single source sample, sequenced in a study of blood T cell repertoires in COVID-19. The data were produced by immunoSEQ multiplex PCR, yet TCRdb's version contains in-frame clones alone and is incomplete. The profile covers 100,000 to 150,000 clones, with about 83% appearing a single time and about 4% taken by the ten largest. The sample consisted of PBMCs or T cells enriched from blood (not recorded which). These receptor sequences come from a woman in her thirties who had recovered from COVID-19.

The chain employs TRBV28 and TRBJ2-3, with 9 bases matching TRBD2. The CDR3 has 17 residues. Trimming cost V 2 bases and J 2 bases; bases outside gene matches: 8. From germline, CDR1 is MDHEN and CDR2 SYDVKM. The CDR3 sequence is CASSLAREGQDTDTQYF. CDR3 nucleotide sequence: TGTGCCAGCAGTTTAGCGCGGGAGGGCCAAGACACAGATACGCAGTATTTT.

This clone has only a few counts. The chain carries TRBV3-1 (or the pseudogene TRBV3-2) and TRBJ1-5; 7 bases line up with TRBD1. Germline-derived CDR1 and CDR2 are LGHDT and YNNKEL (reference sequence). This CDR3 comprises 14 residues. With 0 bases clipped from V and 7 bases from J, the junction kept 3 bases outside the gene matches. CDR3 sequence: CASSQEARGQPQHF. In DNA, the CDR3 is TGTGCCAGCAGCCAAGAGGCCAGGGGGCAGCCCCAGCATTTT.

This clone was counted many times. This chain connects TRBV7-2 to TRBJ1-3; TRBD1 aligns across 8 bases. V was pared by 6 bases and J by 7 bases, with 2 bases of the junction left unmatched. The germline V gene encodes CDR1 SGHTA and CDR2 FQGNSA. This CDR3 contains 12 residues. CDR3 nucleotides: TGTGCCAGCAGTAGGACAGGGAACACCATATATTTT. Translated, it gives CASSRTGNTIYF.

J is TRBJ2-1 and V is TRBV5-1, with a weak D call TRBD1 (6 bases). V was clipped by 4 bases and J by 5 bases, with 13 bases between them. Per the germline V gene, CDR1 is SGHRS and CDR2 is YFSETQ. This CDR3 has 14 amino acids. DNA for the CDR3: TGCGCCAGCAGCCCAGGGGTCATAGACAATGAGCAGTTCTTC. It specifies CASSPGVIDNEQFF.

The rearrangement links TRBV28 to TRBJ2-2; perhaps TRBD1 as D (5 bases). The CDR3 covers 14 residues. Looked up from germline, CDR1 is MDHEN and CDR2 is SYDVKM. V lost 8 bases and J lost 5, with 15 bases in between. Here the CDR3 DNA reads TGTGCCAGCTGGGAAGGGGTATTAACCGGGGAGCTGTTTTTT. Its protein is CASWEGVLTGELFF.

The V and J genes are TRBV15 and TRBJ2-1, with 8 bases matching TRBD1. CDR1 is LNHNV, CDR2 YYDKDF, per germline (reference sequence). There are 15 residues in the CDR3. V gave up 3 bases and J gave up 8 bases; unmatched junction bases: 9. The CDR3 nucleotides are TGTGCCACCAGCAGGGCTGGACAGGGTGACCATGAGCAGTTCTTC. Protein sequence: CATSRAGQGDHEQFF.

The J gene is TRBJ1-4, the V gene TRBV27; weak D call: TRBD1 (5 bases). The CDR3 consists of 17 residues. CDR1 MNHEY and CDR2 SMNVEV come from the germline V gene (reference sequence). The germline V and J ends were trimmed by 2 bases and 0 bases, with 13 bases remaining between them. The CDR3 nucleotides are TGTGCCAGCAGTTTAAGGGGCAGAATAGCAACTAATGAAAAACTGTTTTTT. Its protein is CASSLRGRIATNEKLFF.

V gene TRBV19 combines with J gene TRBJ2-2; D is perhaps TRBD1 (5 bases). Trimming stripped 7 bases from V and 5 bases from J, with 14 bases between. The CDR3 totals 14 residues. Per the germline V gene, CDR1 is LNHDA and CDR2 is SQIVND (reference sequence). CDR3 residues: CASTRQGSTGELFF. The CDR3, as DNA: TGTGCCAGTACTCGGCAGGGAAGTACCGGGGAGCTGTTTTTT.

The chain is built from TRBV28 and TRBJ1-2; a possible D gene is TRBD1 (6 bases). Deletions cut 7 bases from V and 5 bases from J, with 17 bases between. The CDR3 is made up of 14 amino acids. Germline V gives CDR1 MDHEN, CDR2 SYDVKM. CDR3 loop: CASIRGQGMYGYTF. DNA of the CDR3: TGTGCCAGCATTAGGGGTCAGGGGATGTATGGCTACACCTTC.

The rearrangement links TRBV7-8 to TRBJ2-2; TRBD2 agrees at 7 bases. There are 18 residues in the CDR3. The germline V gene has CDR1 SGHVS and CDR2 FQNEAQ. With 0 bases clipped from V and 0 bases from J, the junction kept 7 bases outside the gene matches. The CDR3 loop reads CASSLAGLDFANTGELFF. The CDR3 nucleotides are TGTGCCAGCAGCTTAGCAGGACTAGATTTCGCGAACACCGGGGAGCTGTTTTTT.

The gene calls are TRBV14 and TRBJ1-2; 9 bases align to TRBD1. The CDR3 runs to 14 residues. J lost 5 bases, V lost 2 bases, and 3 bases had no gene match. CDR1 and CDR2 from the germline V gene are SGHDN and FVKESK. CDR3: CASSQSGTGYGYTF. As DNA, the CDR3 is TGTGCCAGCAGCCAATCCGGGACAGGGTATGGCTACACCTTC.

The CDR3 reads CASSLWVGSHSYNEQFF. CDR3 coding DNA: TGTGCCAGCAGTTTATGGGTAGGGAGTCATTCCTACAATGAGCAGTTCTTC. The V gene is TRBV27, the J gene TRBJ2-1; possible D gene TRBD2, 5 bases. The V and J ends lost 1 base and 1 base respectively, with 14 bases between them. The CDR3 length is 17 residues. Germline assignment: CDR1 MNHEY and CDR2 SMNVEV (reference sequence).